These 32 T cell receptor beta chains were sequenced from one sample in a study of patients and donors after allogeneic stem cell transplantation. TCRdb analysed the RT-PCR reads with MiXCR anew, one entry per CDR3 protein. The data hold more than 850,000 distinct CDR3 sequences, with more than 15% observed a single time. The sample was blood, either unsorted or a sorted T cell fraction (not recorded which). These receptors were collected from a human donor who was either an allogeneic HSCT recipient or a stem cell or donor lymphocyte infusion donor (not recorded which). It is not recorded whose cells these are; they may come from a transplant donor.

This clonotype was counted a few times. The chain links TRBV5-1 to TRBJ2-7, with 11 bases fitting TRBD2. Germline V gene data show CDR1 as SGHRS and CDR2 as YFSETQ. The junction had 8 bases not matched to a gene; V was cut back by 4 bases and J by 2 bases. The CDR3 spans 16 residues. The CDR3 coding sequence is TGCGCCAGCAGCGGACTAGCGGGTAATGTCCCCTACGAGCAGTACTTC. It specifies CASSGLAGNVPYEQYF.

There are a few counts of this clonotype. This chain uses TRBV10-3 with TRBJ2-1; no definite D call. V was pared by 6 bases and J by 6 bases, with 9 bases between. The CDR3 sequence is 12 residues long. Per the germline V gene, CDR1 is ENHRY and CDR2 is SYGVKD. CDR3 bases: TGTGCCATCAGGGGTAGTGCCAATGAGCAGTTCTTC. It encodes CAIRGSANEQFF.

This clonotype was counted many times. The rearrangement uses TRBV4-3 and TRBJ2-7; tentatively, D is TRBD1 (7 bases). The CDR3 is made up of 15 amino acids. V lost 1 base and J 6 bases, leaving 16 bases between the germline ends. Germline CDR1 is LGHNA and CDR2 is YSLEER. CDR3 residues: CASSQGRGQGLEQYF. CDR3 nucleotide sequence: TGCGCCAGCAGCCAAGGGAGGGGGCAGGGACTCGAGCAGTACTTC.

On this clonotype: Here the CDR3 omits its conserved ending phenylalanine or tryptophan, so a read error is the likely source. The genes are TRBV2 and TRBJ2-5, with TRBD1 identical over 12 bases. This CDR3 has 15 amino acids. Germline V CDR1 and CDR2: SNHLY, FYNNEI. Trimming removed 6 bases from V and 4 bases from J; junction bases left unmatched: 6. The CDR3 nucleotides read TGTGCCAGCAGAGGGGACAGGGGGCGCGGAGAGACCCAGTACATC. The encoded protein is CASRGDRGRGETQYI.

This chain joins TRBV7-3 and TRBJ1-1; a weak D match, TRBD1 (6 bases). The CDR3 contains 14 residues. From germline, CDR1 is SGHTA and CDR2 FQGTGA. V lost 4 bases and J 10 bases, leaving 19 bases between the germline ends. The DNA of the CDR3 is TGTGCCAGCAGCTACCTTAGAGGGGGGCTGGTAGCTTTCTTT. This gives the protein CASSYLRGGLVAFF.

The table lists this clonotype with a few counts. CDR3 sequence: CSARDLRGIYGYTF. As DNA, the CDR3 is TGCAGTGCTAGAGATCTCAGAGGGATCTATGGCTACACCTTC. The V and J genes are TRBV20-1 and TRBJ1-2, with D unclear. CDR3 length: 14 amino acids. With 0 bases removed from V and 4 bases from J, the gap between germline ends came to 12 bases. CDR1 is DFQATT, CDR2 SNEGSKA, per germline (reference sequence).

J is TRBJ2-2 and V is TRBV5-1; the match to TRBD1 covers 8 bases. The CDR3 has 16 amino acids. Per the germline V gene, CDR1 is SGHRS and CDR2 is YFSETQ. Germline trimming cut 6 bases from V and 1 base from J; bases unmatched to any gene: 8. The CDR3 nucleotides are TGCGCCAGCACCTCCCAGGGGGCTTTGAACACCGGGGAGCTGTTTTTT. The encoded protein is CASTSQGALNTGELFF.

The sample holds many counts of this clonotype. The V call is TRBV20-1, the J call TRBJ2-1; tentatively, D is TRBD1 (6 bases). Germline loops: CDR1 DFQATT, CDR2 SNEGSKA (reference sequence). The CDR3 extends over 11 amino acids. Trimming removed 6 bases at V and 5 bases at J, with 8 bases between. CDR3 nucleotides: TGCAGTGCCAGGACAGACAATGAGCAGTTCTTC. Its translation: CSARTDNEQFF.

The table lists this clonotype with a few counts. V is TRBV11-2 and J is TRBJ1-4; no clear D gene. This CDR3 has 19 amino acids. CDR1 and CDR2 from the germline V gene are SGHAT and FQNNGV. Trimming took 0 bases from V and 8 from J, leaving 25 bases between them. The CDR3 coding sequence is TGTGCCAGCAGCTTAGATCAGTTCTTTATCGGGGTAACTGAGGAAAAACTGTTTTTT. This translates into CASSLDQFFIGVTEEKLFF.

This clonotype was picked up a small number of times. This rearrangement joins TRBV4-1 to TRBJ2-7; 10 bases fit TRBD2. J lost 3 bases, V lost 1 base, and 6 bases had no gene match. The CDR3 extends over 16 amino acids. Germline V gives CDR1 MGHRA, CDR2 YSYEKL. This CDR3 is CASSQASGRAGYEQYF. The CDR3 DNA is TGCGCCAGCAGCCAAGCGAGCGGGAGGGCTGGCTACGAGCAGTACTTC.

In nucleotides, the CDR3 is TGTGCCAGCAGTTCGACTAGCGGGAGTTGGAATACGCAGTATTTT. Amino acid sequence: CASSSTSGSWNTQYF. V and J are TRBV6-5 and TRBJ2-3; 12 nucleotides match TRBD2. Germline lookup yields CDR1 MNHEY and CDR2 SVGAGI. With V trimmed by 4 bases and J by 7 bases, 6 bases remained unmatched. The CDR3 contains 15 residues.

The chain is built from TRBV20-1 and TRBJ1-5; possible D gene TRBD1, 5 bases. The CDR3 consists of 13 residues. V was cut by 6 bases and J by 7 bases, with 16 bases left in between. Per the germline V gene, CDR1 is DFQATT and CDR2 is SNEGSKA (reference sequence). CDR3 nucleotide sequence: TGCAGTGCCTACAGGACGGCGAGGCAGCCCCAGCATTTT. Translated, it gives CSAYRTARQPQHF.

This chain links TRBV6-1 with TRBJ1-5; 7 bases line up with TRBD1. The V gene's germline CDR1 is MNHNS and CDR2 SASEGT. The CDR3 is 14 residues long. V shed 6 bases and J 2 bases; nucleotides not matched to a gene: 4. Written as DNA, the CDR3 is TGTGCCAGCAGAATAACAGGGGGCAATCAGCCCCAGCATTTT. Translating it yields CASRITGGNQPQHF.

The J gene is TRBJ2-7, the V gene TRBV20-1, with 12 bases identical to TRBD2. CDR3 length: 14 residues. Unmatched junction bases numbered 4, after V lost 4 bases and J lost 3 bases. CDR1 and CDR2 (germline): DFQATT, SNEGSKA (reference sequence). CDR3 sequence: CSAMTSGSIYEQYF. The CDR3 nucleotides are TGCAGTGCTATGACTAGCGGGAGTATCTACGAGCAGTACTTC.

The chain carries TRBV10-3 and TRBJ1-5; TRBD1 agrees at 9 bases. This CDR3 region has 14 residues. Per the germline V gene, CDR1 is ENHRY and CDR2 is SYGVKD. The J segment lost 5 bases and the V segment lost 3 bases, leaving 2 bases of the junction unmatched. CDR3 nucleotides: TGTGCCATCAGTGATGGGGACAGGGATCAGCCCCAGCATTTT. It translates to CAISDGDRDQPQHF.

J is TRBJ1-6 and V is TRBV5-6; D is uncertain. Germline CDR1 SGHDT, CDR2 YYEEEE. The CDR3 runs 15 residues. The V end was cut by 0 bases, the J end by 5 bases, with 9 bases between. CDR3 amino acids: CASSLATDNNSPLHF. The CDR3, as DNA: TGTGCCAGCAGCTTGGCGACCGACAATAATTCACCCCTCCACTTT.

This clonotype was observed a few times. CDR3 sequence: CASLFHRGSYNEQFF. DNA for the CDR3: TGTGCCAGCTTATTCCACAGGGGGTCCTACAATGAGCAGTTCTTC. The chain carries TRBV7-9 and TRBJ2-1; 8 nucleotides match TRBD1. This CDR3 is 15 amino acids long. The germline CDR1 and CDR2 sequences are SEHNR and FQNEAQ (reference sequence). V was clipped by 8 bases and J by 1 base; unmatched bases: 7.

The rearrangement uses TRBV5-5 and TRBJ1-1; 9 positions agree with TRBD1. V lost 1 base, J lost 2 bases, and 3 bases stayed unmatched. Germline V lookup: CDR1 SGHKS, CDR2 YYEKEE (reference sequence). This CDR3 contains 15 residues. The CDR3 protein is CASSLWTGVNTEAFF. CDR3 nucleotide sequence: TGTGCCAGCAGCTTGTGGACAGGGGTAAACACTGAAGCTTTCTTT.

The chain couples TRBV5-5 to TRBJ2-7, with D unclear. This CDR3 has 13 residues. Looked up from germline, CDR1 is SGHKS and CDR2 is YYEKEE (reference sequence). Trimming stripped 4 bases from V and 4 bases from J, with 12 bases between. CDR3 in amino acids: CASSSLQLYEQYF. CDR3 bases: TGTGCCAGCAGCAGCCTGCAGTTGTACGAGCAGTACTTC. Variable domain in full (rest from reference TRBV5-5 and TRBJ2-7): DAGVTQSPTHLIKTRGQQVTLRCSPISGHKSVSWYQQVLGQGPQFIFQYYEKEERGRGNFPDRFSARQFPNYSSELNVNALLLGDSALYLCASSSLQLYEQYFGPGTRLTVT.

The sample holds many counts of this clonotype. This chain connects TRBV12-3 or TRBV12-4 to TRBJ2-1; D could derive from TRBD1 or TRBD2 (5 bases each). This CDR3 spans 16 amino acids. V was clipped by 7 bases and J by 0 bases, with 16 bases between them. The CDR3 DNA sequence: TGTGCCAGCACCCTTTATGGGGGACGCTCCTACAATGAGCAGTTCTTC. It specifies CASTLYGGRSYNEQFF.

This chain uses TRBV2 with TRBJ2-1; 7 bases match TRBD2. Germline assignment: CDR1 SNHLY and CDR2 FYNNEI. This CDR3 is 15 amino acids long. V lost 2 bases to trimming and J lost 8 bases; unmatched junction nucleotides: 9. The CDR3 sequence: CASSERSGGGDEQFF. The CDR3 region has the DNA TGTGCCAGCAGTGAACGTAGCGGCGGGGGTGATGAGCAGTTCTTC. The full variable domain, rest sourced from reference TRBV2 and TRBJ2-1, is EPEVTQTPSHQVTQMGQEVILRCVPISNHLYFYWYRQILGQKVEFLVSFYNNEISEKSEIFDDQFSVERPDGSNFTLKIRSTKLEDSAMYFCASSERSGGGDEQFFGPGTRLTVL.

This chain uses TRBV18 with TRBJ2-7; 8 bases are a match to TRBD1. The J segment lost 2 bases and the V segment lost 3 bases, leaving 15 bases of the junction unmatched. The CDR3 totals 18 residues. Germline lookup yields CDR1 KGHSH and CDR2 LQKENI. Written as DNA, the CDR3 is TGTGCCAGCTCACCTAGGTCCAACGGACAGGGATCTACCTACGAGCAGTACTTC. Translation: CASSPRSNGQGSTYEQYF.

This clonotype was seen more than once but under ten times. This sequence joins TRBV10-3 and TRBJ1-2; TRBD1 matches at 7 bases. There are 14 residues in the CDR3. V dropped 3 bases and J dropped 0; count of bases not matched to a gene: 1. Germline lookup yields CDR1 ENHRY and CDR2 SYGVKD. The CDR3 DNA is TGTGCCATCAGTGATACAGGGGCTAACTATGGCTACACCTTC. It translates to CAISDTGANYGYTF.

This clonotype was seen only a few times. The chain carries TRBV4-2 and TRBJ1-2; 8 positions match TRBD1. With 4 bases clipped from V and 5 bases from J, the junction kept 12 bases outside the gene matches. Germline assignment: CDR1 LGHNA and CDR2 YNFKEQ. The CDR3 contains 16 residues. The CDR3 nucleotides read TGTGCCAGCAGCCCCCTACCGGGACAGGACATATATGGCTACACCTTC. Its translation: CASSPLPGQDIYGYTF.

This clonotype was found a few times. This sequence joins TRBV4-3 and TRBJ1-5; 7 bases align to TRBD1. The CDR3 is 14 residues long. The J segment lost 6 bases and the V segment lost 5 bases, leaving 7 bases of the junction unmatched. Germline V gene sequence: CDR1 LGHNA, CDR2 YSLEER. CDR3 sequence (DNA): TGCGCCAGCAGCTATGACAGGGTAGGTCAGCCCCAGCATTTT. Protein: CASSYDRVGQPQHF.

The gene calls are TRBV7-9 and TRBJ1-2; 11 nucleotides align to TRBD1. Germline V gene data show CDR1 as SEHNR and CDR2 as FQNEAQ (reference sequence). J lost 2 bases, V lost 5 bases, and 10 bases had no gene match. This CDR3 spans 17 amino acids. This chain's CDR3 is CASSAGQGARSNYGYTF. CDR3 bases: TGTGCCAGCAGCGCCGGACAGGGGGCGCGTTCCAACTATGGCTACACCTTC.

The rearrangement links TRBV10-3 to TRBJ2-6; D gene unclear. Trimming removed 9 bases from V and 1 base from J, with 4 bases in between. Germline CDR1 is ENHRY and CDR2 is SYGVKD. The CDR3 has 12 amino acids. This CDR3 is CAMGSGANVLTF. CDR3 sequence (DNA): TGTGCCATGGGTTCTGGGGCCAACGTCCTGACTTTC.

In DNA form, the CDR3 reads TGTGCCAGCAGCGTAGCGGGACTTACGAACACTGAAGCTTTCTTT. It translates to CASSVAGLTNTEAFF. The rearrangement links TRBV9 to TRBJ1-1, with D maybe TRBD1 (5 bases). Between the trimmed V and J ends, which lost 0 bases and 1 base, there was a span of 10 bases. The CDR3 contains 15 residues. Germline CDR1 SGDLS, CDR2 YYNGEE.

This chain links TRBV18 with TRBJ2-5; a possible D gene is TRBD2 (6 bases). Germline V gene sequence: CDR1 KGHSH, CDR2 LQKENI. CDR3 length: 13 amino acids. The V end lost 2 bases, the J end lost 9 bases, and 13 bases lay between the germline ends. The CDR3 DNA reads as TGTGCCAGCTCACCAGAAGGGAGGCCGGCCCAGTACTTC. This sequence encodes CASSPEGRPAQYF.

Only a few counts were recorded for this clonotype. The chain carries TRBV20-1 and TRBJ2-5; 9 nucleotides line up with TRBD1. CDR1 DFQATT and CDR2 SNEGSKA come from the germline V gene (reference sequence). J was trimmed by 4 bases and V by 5 bases; bases with no gene match: 5. The CDR3 consists of 13 residues. This CDR3 reads CSAVRDRVETQYF. CDR3 bases: TGCAGTGCTGTCCGGGACAGGGTAGAGACCCAGTACTTC.

This clonotype has more than one count but fewer than ten. The rearrangement links TRBV6-2 or TRBV6-3 to TRBJ1-1, with D possibly matching TRBD1 (6 bases). CDR1 is MNHEY and CDR2 is SVGEGT in the germline V gene. Between the trimmed V and J ends, which lost 5 bases and 4 bases, there was a span of 11 bases. The CDR3 extends over 13 amino acids. The CDR3 spells CASSTTGSTEAFF. The CDR3 region has the DNA TGTGCCAGCAGTACTACAGGGTCCACTGAAGCTTTCTTT.

This chain links TRBV14 with TRBJ2-2, with D hard to call. Trimming stripped 7 bases from V and 3 bases from J, with 18 bases between. The CDR3 covers 16 residues. Germline V CDR1 and CDR2: SGHDN, FVKESK. The CDR3: CASTQRQAYDTGELFF. The CDR3 DNA is TGTGCCAGCACCCAGAGGCAGGCGTACGACACCGGGGAGCTGTTTTTT.